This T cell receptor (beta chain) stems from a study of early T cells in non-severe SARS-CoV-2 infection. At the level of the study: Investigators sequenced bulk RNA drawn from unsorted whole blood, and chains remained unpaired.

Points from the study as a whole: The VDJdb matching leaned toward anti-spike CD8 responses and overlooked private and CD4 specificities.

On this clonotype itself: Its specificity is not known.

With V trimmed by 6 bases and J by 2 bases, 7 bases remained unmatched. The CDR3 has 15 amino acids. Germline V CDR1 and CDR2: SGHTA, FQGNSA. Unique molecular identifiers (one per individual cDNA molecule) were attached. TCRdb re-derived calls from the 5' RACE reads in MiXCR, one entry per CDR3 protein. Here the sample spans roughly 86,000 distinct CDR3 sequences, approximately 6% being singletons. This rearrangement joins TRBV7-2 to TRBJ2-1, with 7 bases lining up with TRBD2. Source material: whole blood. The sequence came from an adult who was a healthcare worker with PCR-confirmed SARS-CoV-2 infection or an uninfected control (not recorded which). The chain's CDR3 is CASRNGGGPYNEQFF. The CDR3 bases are TGTGCCAGCAGAAACGGGGGAGGGCCCTACAATGAGCAGTTCTTC.